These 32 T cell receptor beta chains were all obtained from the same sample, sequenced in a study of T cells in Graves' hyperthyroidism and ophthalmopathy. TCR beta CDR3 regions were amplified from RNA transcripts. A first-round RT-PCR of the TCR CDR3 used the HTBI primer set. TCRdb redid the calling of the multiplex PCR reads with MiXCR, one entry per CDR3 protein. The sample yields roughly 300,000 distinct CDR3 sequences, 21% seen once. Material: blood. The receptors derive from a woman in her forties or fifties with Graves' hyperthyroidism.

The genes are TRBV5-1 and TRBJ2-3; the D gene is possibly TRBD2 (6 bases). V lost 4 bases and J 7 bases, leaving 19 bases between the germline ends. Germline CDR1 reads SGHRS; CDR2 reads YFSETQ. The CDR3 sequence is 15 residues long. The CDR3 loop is CASSPMGGGANTQYF. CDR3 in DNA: TGCGCCAGCAGCCCCATGGGGGGAGGTGCGAATACGCAGTATTTT.

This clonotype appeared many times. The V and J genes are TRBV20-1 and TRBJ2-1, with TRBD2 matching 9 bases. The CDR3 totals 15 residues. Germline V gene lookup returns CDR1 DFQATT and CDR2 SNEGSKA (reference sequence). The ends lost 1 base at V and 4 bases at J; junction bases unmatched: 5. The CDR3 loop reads CSARVRAGGYNEQFF. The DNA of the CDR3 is TGCAGTGCTAGAGTCCGAGCGGGAGGTTACAATGAGCAGTTCTTC.

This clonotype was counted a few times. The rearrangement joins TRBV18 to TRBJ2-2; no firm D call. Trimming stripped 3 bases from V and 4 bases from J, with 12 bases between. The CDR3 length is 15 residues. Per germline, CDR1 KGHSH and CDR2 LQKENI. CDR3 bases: TGTGCCAGCTCACCCTTCTGGCAGTCCACCGGGGAGCTGTTTTTT. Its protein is CASSPFWQSTGELFF.

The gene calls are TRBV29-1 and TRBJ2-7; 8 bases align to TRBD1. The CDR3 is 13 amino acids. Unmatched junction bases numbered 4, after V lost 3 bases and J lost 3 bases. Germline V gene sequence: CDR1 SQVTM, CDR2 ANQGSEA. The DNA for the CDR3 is TGCAGCGTTGATACCGGGACAGGCTACGAGCAGTACTTC. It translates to CSVDTGTGYEQYF.

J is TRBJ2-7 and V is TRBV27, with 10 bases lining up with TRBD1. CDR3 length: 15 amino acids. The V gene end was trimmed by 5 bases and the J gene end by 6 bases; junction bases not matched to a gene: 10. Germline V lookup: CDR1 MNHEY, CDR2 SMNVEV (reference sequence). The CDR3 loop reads CASSPLGQGGSEQYF. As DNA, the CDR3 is TGTGCCAGCAGTCCCCTCGGACAGGGGGGGAGCGAGCAGTACTTC.

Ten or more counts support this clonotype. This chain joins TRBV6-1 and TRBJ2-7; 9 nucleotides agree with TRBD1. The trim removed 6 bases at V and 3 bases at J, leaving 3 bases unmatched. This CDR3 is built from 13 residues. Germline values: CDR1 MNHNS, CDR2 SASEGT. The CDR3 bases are TGTGCCAGCAGCGCGACAGGGGGCTACGAGCAGTACTTC. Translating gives CASSATGGYEQYF.

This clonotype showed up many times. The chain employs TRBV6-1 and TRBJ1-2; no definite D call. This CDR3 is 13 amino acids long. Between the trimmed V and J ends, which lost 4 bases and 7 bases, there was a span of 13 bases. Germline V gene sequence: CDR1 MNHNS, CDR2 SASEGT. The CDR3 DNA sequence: TGTGCCAGCAGTGTAGGCAGCGCCCTTGGCTACACCTTC. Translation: CASSVGSALGYTF.

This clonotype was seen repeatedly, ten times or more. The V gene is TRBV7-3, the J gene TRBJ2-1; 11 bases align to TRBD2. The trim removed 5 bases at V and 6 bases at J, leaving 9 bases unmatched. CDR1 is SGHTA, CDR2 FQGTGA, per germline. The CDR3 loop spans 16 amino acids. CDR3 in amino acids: CASSPQLAGGRNEQFF. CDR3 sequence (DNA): TGTGCCAGCAGCCCCCAGCTAGCGGGGGGTCGCAATGAGCAGTTCTTC.

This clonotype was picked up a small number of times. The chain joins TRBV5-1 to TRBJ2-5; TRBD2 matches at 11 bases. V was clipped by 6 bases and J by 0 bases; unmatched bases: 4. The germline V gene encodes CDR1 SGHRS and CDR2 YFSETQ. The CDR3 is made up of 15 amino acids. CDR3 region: CASNIAGGYQETQYF. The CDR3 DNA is TGCGCCAGCAATATAGCGGGAGGGTACCAAGAGACCCAGTACTTC.

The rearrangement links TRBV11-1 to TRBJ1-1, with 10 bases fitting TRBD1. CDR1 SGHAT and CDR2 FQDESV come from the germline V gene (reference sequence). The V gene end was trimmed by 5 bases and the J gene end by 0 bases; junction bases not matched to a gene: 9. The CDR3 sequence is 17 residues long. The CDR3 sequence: CASSPTGGVWLNTEAFF. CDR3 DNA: TGTGCCAGCAGCCCGACAGGGGGCGTATGGTTGAACACTGAAGCTTTCTTT.

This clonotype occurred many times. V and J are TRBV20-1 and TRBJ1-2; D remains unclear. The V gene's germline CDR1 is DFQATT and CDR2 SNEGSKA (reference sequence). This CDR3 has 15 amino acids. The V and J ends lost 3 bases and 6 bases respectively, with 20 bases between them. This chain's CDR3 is CSARGIGQNLNGYTF. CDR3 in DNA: TGCAGTGCTAGGGGTATTGGGCAGAATCTTAATGGCTACACCTTC.

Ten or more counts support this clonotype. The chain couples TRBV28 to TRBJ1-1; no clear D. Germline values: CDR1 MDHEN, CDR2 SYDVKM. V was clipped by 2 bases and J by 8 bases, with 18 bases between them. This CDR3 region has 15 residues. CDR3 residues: CASSLGTGDNAEAFF. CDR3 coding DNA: TGTGCCAGCAGTTTAGGAACTGGGGATAACGCAGAAGCTTTCTTT.

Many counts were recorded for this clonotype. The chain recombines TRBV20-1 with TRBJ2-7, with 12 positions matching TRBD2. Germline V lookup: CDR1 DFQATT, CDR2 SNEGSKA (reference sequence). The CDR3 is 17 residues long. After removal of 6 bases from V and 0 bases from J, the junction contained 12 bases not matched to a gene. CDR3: CSAPRTATSGSSYEQYF. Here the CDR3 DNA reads TGCAGTGCCCCACGGACGGCGACTAGCGGGAGCTCCTACGAGCAGTACTTC.

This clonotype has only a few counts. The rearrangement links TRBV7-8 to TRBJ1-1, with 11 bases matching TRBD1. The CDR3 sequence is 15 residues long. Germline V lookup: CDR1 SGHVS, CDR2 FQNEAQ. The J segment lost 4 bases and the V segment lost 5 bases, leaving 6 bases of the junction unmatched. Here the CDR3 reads CASSLSGTGGTEAFF. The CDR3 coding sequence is TGTGCCAGCAGCCTGTCCGGGACAGGGGGCACTGAAGCTTTCTTT.

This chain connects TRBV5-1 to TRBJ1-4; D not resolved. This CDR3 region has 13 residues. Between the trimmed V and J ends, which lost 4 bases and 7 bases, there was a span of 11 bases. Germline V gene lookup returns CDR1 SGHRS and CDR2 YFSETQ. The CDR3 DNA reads TGCGCCAGCAGCCCCAATCAAGGTGAAAAACTGTTTTTT. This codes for CASSPNQGEKLFF.

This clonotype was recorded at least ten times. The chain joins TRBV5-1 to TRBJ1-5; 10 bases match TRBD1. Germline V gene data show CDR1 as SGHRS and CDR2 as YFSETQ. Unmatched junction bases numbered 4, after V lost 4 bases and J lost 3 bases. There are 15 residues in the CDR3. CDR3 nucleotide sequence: TGCGCCAGCAGCCCGGGACAGGGGATCAATCAGCCCCAGCATTTT. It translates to CASSPGQGINQPQHF.

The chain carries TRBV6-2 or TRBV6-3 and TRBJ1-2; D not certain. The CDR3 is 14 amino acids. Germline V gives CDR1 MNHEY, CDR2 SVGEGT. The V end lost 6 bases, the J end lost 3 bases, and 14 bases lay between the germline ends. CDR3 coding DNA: TGTGCCAGCAGCAACCGTGGAGCTTACTATGGCTACACCTTC. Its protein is CASSNRGAYYGYTF.

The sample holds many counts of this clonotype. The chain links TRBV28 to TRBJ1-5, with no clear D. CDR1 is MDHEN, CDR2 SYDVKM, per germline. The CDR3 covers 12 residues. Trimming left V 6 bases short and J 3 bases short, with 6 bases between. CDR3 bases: TGTGCCAGCAGGGCCCCCAATCAGCCCCAGCATTTT. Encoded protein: CASRAPNQPQHF.

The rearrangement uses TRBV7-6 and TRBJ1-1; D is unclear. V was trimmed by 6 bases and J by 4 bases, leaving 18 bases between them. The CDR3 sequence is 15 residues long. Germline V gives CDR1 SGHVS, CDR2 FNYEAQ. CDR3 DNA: TGTGCCAGCAGATCCAGGCGGGAGTCGTTCACTGAAGCTTTCTTT. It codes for CASRSRRESFTEAFF. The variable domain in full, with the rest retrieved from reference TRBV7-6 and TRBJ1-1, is GAGVSQSPRYKVTKRGQDVALRCDPISGHVSLYWYRQALGQGPEFLTYFNYEAQQDKSGLPNDRFSAERPEGSISTLTIQRTEQRDSAMYRCASRSRRESFTEAFFGQGTRLTVV.

The CDR3 sequence is CSVGSRDYGYTF. CDR3 in DNA: TGCAGCGTTGGGTCCAGGGACTATGGCTACACCTTC. This chain joins TRBV29-1 and TRBJ1-2, with a tentative D call TRBD1 (5 bases). Germline values: CDR1 SQVTM, CDR2 ANQGSEA. The ends were cut back, 4 bases at V and 3 bases at J, with 9 bases in the middle. This CDR3 spans 12 amino acids.

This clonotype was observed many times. The CDR3 DNA follows: TGTGCCAGCACCCAAGACAGGGCCAGCTATGGCTACACCTTC. This translates into CASTQDRASYGYTF. V gene TRBV2 combines with J gene TRBJ1-2, with TRBD1 matching 7 bases. After removal of 7 bases from V and 4 bases from J, the junction contained 9 bases not matched to a gene. The CDR3 is made up of 14 amino acids. The germline V gene encodes CDR1 SNHLY and CDR2 FYNNEI.

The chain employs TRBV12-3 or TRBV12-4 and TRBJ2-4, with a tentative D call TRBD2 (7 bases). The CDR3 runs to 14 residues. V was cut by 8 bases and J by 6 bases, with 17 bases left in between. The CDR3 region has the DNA TGTGCCAGCCAATGGGGGGGCGCAGGAAACATTCAGTACTTC. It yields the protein CASQWGGAGNIQYF.

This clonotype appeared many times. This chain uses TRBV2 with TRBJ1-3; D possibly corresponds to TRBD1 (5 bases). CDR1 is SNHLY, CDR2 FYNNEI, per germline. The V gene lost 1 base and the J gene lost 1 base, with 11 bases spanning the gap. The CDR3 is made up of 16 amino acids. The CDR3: CASSEETWGSGNTIYF. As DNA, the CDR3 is TGTGCCAGCAGTGAAGAAACATGGGGGTCTGGAAACACCATATATTTT.

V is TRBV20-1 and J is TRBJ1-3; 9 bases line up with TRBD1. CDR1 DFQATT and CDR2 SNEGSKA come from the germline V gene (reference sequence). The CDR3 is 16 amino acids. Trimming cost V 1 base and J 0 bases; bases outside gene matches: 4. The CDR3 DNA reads TGCAGTGCTAGAGGGGGGACAGGGTTCTCTGGAAACACCATATATTTT. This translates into CSARGGTGFSGNTIYF.

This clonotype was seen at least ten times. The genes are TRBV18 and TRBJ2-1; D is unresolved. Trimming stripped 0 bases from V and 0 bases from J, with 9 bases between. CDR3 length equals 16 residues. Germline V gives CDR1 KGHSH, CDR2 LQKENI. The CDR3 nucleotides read TGTGCCAGCTCACCACCGCTCTTGAGCTCCTACAATGAGCAGTTCTTC. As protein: CASSPPLLSSYNEQFF.

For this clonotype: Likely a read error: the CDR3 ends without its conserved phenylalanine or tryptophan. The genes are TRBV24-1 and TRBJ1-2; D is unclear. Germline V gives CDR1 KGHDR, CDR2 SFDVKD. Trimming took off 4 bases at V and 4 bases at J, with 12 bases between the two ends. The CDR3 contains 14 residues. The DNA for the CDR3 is TGTGCCACCAGTGACCCAAACGAGGTCTATGGCTACACCCTC. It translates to CATSDPNEVYGYTL.

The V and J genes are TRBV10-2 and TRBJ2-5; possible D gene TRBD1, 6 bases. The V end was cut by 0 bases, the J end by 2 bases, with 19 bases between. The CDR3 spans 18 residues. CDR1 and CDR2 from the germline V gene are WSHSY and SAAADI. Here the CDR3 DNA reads TGCGCCAGCAGTGAGTCGAGTCTAGGGGGAGTGAAACAAGAGACCCAGTACTTC. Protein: CASSESSLGGVKQETQYF.

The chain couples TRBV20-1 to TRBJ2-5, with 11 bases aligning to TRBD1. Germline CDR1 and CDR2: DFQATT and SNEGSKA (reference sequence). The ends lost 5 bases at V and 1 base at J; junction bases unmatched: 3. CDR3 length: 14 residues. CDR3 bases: TGCAGTGCTTCCGGGACAGGGGGCCAAGAGACCCAGTACTTC. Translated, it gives CSASGTGGQETQYF.

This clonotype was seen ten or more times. The CDR3 DNA follows: TGTGCCAGCAGTTACCAGGGTGAGCAGTACTTC. The encoded protein is CASSYQGEQYF. This sequence joins TRBV6-2 or TRBV6-3 and TRBJ2-7; a weak D match, TRBD1 (5 bases). V lost 2 bases, J lost 7 bases, and 6 bases lay in between. This CDR3 contains 11 residues. Germline V gives CDR1 MNHEY, CDR2 SVGEGT.

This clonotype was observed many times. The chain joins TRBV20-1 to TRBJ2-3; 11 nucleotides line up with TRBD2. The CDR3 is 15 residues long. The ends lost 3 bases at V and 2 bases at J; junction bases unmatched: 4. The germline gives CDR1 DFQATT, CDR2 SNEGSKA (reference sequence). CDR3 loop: CSASRTSGSTDTQYF. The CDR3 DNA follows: TGCAGTGCTAGTCGGACTAGCGGGTCCACAGATACGCAGTATTTT.

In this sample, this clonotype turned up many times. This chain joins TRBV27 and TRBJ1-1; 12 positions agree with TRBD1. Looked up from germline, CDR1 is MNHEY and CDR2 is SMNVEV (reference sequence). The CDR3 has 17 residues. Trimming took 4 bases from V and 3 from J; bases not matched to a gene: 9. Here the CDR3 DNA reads TGTGCCAGCAGTTCCTGGGGACAGGGGGCTAGGGACACTGAAGCTTTCTTT. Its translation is CASSSWGQGARDTEAFF.

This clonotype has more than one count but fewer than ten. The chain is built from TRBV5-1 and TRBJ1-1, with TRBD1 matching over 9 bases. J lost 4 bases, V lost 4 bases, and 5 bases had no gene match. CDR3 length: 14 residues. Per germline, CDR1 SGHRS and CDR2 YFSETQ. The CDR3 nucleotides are TGCGCCAGCAGCGCGACAGGGGGTACCACTGAAGCTTTCTTT. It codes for CASSATGGTTEAFF.